The clone carrying this TCR beta chain was seen a few times. The antigen remains unidentified. V was clipped by 7 bases and J by 8 bases; unmatched bases: 8. Germline CDR1 SQVTM, CDR2 ANQGSEA. This CDR3 has 14 amino acids. All donors comprised healthy Caucasians. The entry originates in a study of identical twins. General study results and limits: A cross-sectional statistical analysis, not follow-up of the same donors, supported the conclusions.

In TCRdb, the 5' RACE reads were re-called with MiXCR into one record per CDR3 protein. Among roughly 470,000 distinct CDR3 sequences listed, around an eighth were seen once. This sample was shared with a second study, whose subject was yellow fever vaccine responses in identical twins. That paper adds: On the reported evidence, twins' vaccine T cell responses seemed partly convergent and partly personalized.

The TCR originated in a woman aged 18-29 years in good health. This chain connects TRBV29-1 to TRBJ1-6; 10 bases align to TRBD1. The material sequenced was CD4+ T cells sorted from blood. CDR3: CSARTGTGDSPLHF. For the CDR3, the DNA is TGCAGCGCCCGAACCGGGACAGGGGATTCACCCCTCCACTTT.